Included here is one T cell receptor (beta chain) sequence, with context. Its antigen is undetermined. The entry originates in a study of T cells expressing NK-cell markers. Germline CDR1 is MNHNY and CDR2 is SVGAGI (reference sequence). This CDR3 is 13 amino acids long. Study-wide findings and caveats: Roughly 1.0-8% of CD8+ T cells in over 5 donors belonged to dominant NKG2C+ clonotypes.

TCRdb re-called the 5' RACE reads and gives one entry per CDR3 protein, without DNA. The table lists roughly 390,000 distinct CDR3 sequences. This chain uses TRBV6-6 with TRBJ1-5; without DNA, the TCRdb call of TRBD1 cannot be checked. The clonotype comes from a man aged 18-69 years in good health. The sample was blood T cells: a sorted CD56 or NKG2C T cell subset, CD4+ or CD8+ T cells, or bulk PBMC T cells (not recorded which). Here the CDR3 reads CASRGTVNQPQHF.